The source of this T cell receptor beta chain is a study of shared clonotypes between healthy human individuals (dated by TCRdb to about 2020). About the investigation overall: The cohort comprised two women and a few men aged 18 to 49 years. For each donor, CD4 naive and CD4 memory were each given three plates, CD8 naive was given two plates, and CD8 memory was given one plate. Blood TCR repertoires of about five healthy adults were deeply sequenced to estimate repertoire size and the extent of clonotype sharing between individuals. Different laboratories and diverse techniques were used to prepare libraries and sequence TCR repertoires, to increase sequencing depth and limit assay-specific biases. Per donor, leukapheresis produced somewhere between about 0.94 and 9.5 billion PBMCs.

From the cysteine through the phenylalanine, the CDR3 covers 12 amino acids. The kept DNA is CDR3 alone, 36 bases in frame from the first base. CDR1 SGHRS and CDR2 YFSETQ were looked up in the germline V gene. A distance of 10 bases separates the germline ends of V and J, which lose 2 bases and 8 bases respectively. TCR CDR3 regions were amplified from genomic DNA by multiplex PCR using the deep immunoSEQ assay. Extracted genomic DNA from each cell subset was distributed evenly across all wells of several immunoSEQ 96-well plates, and each plate was treated as a replicate. For sorted subsets, approximately 200 ng of genomic DNA, equivalent to roughly 33,000 T cell genomes, went into each replicate PCR. The purified libraries were quantified using a Qubit 3.0 fluorometer, sized with a Bioanalyzer 2100, and then quantified again using the KAPA Library Quantification kit. Every immunoSEQ 96-well plate was sequenced on a separate single-read 150-cycle Illumina NextSeq 550 flow cell. In the source study's methods: Because the immunoSEQ output held only junctional sequences and lacked quality scores, the filtering could not match the filtering applied to full-length reads. Sequences were annotated with PyIR, a Python wrapper for IgBLAST v1.9, and V/J genes and CDR3 were assigned using IMGT germline references. Reads were removed for weak V/J assignments (E-value above 1e-6), missing CDR3, stop codons, out-of-frame junctions, or ambiguous translated residues. V3J clonotypes were defined as sequences sharing the same inferred V gene, J gene, and CDR3 amino acid sequence. Percentage overlap between repertoires was computed as shared unique clonotypes divided by the size of the smaller repertoire. RTK rarefaction, the Chao1 estimator, and Recon v2.1 estimates of unobserved clonotypes were used to assess repertoire richness. For all TCRbeta clonotypes obtained by the gDNA method from a handful of donors, generation probabilities were computed with OLGA. TCRdb limited this immuneACCESS table to in-frame rearrangements with V and J called. A share of clones is missing; checked studies link under half to unresolved V genes, and the rest is unexplained. The V and J calls and clone size are taken from that table; D and trimming were inferred from the DNA. The sample table holds approximately 810,000 clones, of which almost 95% were seen once. The top ten hold around 24% of the sample.

Findings and caveats that apply to the study as a whole: Sampling was limited to blood, and TCR repertoires in tissue likely differ from TCR repertoires in blood. Sharing across four donors was observed for about 5% of naive CD4, 3.5% of naive CD8, over 2% of memory CD4, and over 0.3% of memory CD8 clonotypes. Because the study included a small number of donors, the genetic and exposure-history diversity represented was limited. Based on pairwise subsampling, the degree of clonotype sharing among donors was expected to be affected by sequencing depth. Higher generation probabilities were observed for clonotypes shared by all four sorted-subset donors than for non-shared clonotypes. Even with the large sequencing depth, rarefaction of the sorted-subset datasets indicated that sequencing was incomplete. Naive subsets generally had larger estimated clonotype richness than memory subsets.

For the CD8 naive samples, CD45RO-negative cells were positively selected for CCR7, yielding a CD45RA+CCR7+ population from which TemRA cells were excluded. The donors were healthy, HIV-negative adults with no recently reported acute infections or vaccinations. Every donor was a Caucasian adult living in Nashville, Tennessee, USA. After blood collection by leukapheresis, PBMCs were isolated using Ficoll-Histopaque density gradient centrifugation and then cryopreserved in the vapor phase of liquid nitrogen. Purity and quantity of every magnetically sorted T cell population were checked by analytical flow cytometry. Each sorted fraction had its genomic DNA isolated and then quantified by UV absorbance on a Nanodrop 2000c. Turning to this clone: Its antigen is currently not known. No much larger clone exists at a distance of one base, and base qualities are not known.

The receptor's source is a man aged 25-45 years in good health. What was sequenced was naive CD8+ T cells sorted from blood. In light of the paper, this sample's cell subset or site label describes: CD45RA+CCR7+. The sequence links TRBV5-1 to TRBJ1-2, and the D gene may be TRBD1, 6 bases matching. The encoded CDR3 is CASSLQGRGYTF. The DNA sequence follows: TGCGCCAGCAGCTTACAGGGTCGAGGCTACACCTTC.